This entry lists 26 T cell receptor beta chains sequenced from one sample in a study of blood T cell repertoires in COVID-19. Measured with immunoSEQ multiplex PCR; TCRdb has only the in-frame clones, and not every one. The sample gives just over 250,000 clones, 86% of which show up once; approximately 9.8% is in the top ten. The specimen was peripheral blood. All receptors come from a man aged 35 to 55 who had recovered from COVID-19.

DNA for the CDR3: TGTGCCAGCTCACCAACCTCCAAGCAGGGTAAGGATGAGCAGTTCTTC. As protein: CASSPTSKQGKDEQFF. J is TRBJ2-1 and V is TRBV18; a weak D match, TRBD1 (5 bases). From germline, CDR1 is KGHSH and CDR2 LQKENI. This CDR3 spans 16 amino acids. V was cut by 2 bases and J by 8 bases, with 19 bases left in between.

The chain carries TRBV5-5 and TRBJ1-3; D uncertain. The V end lost 0 bases, the J end lost 4 bases, and 8 bases lay between the germline ends. Germline V lookup: CDR1 SGHKS, CDR2 YYEKEE (reference sequence). CDR3 size: 14 residues. This CDR3 reads CASSLVSGGNTIYF. The CDR3 nucleotides read TGTGCCAGCAGCTTGGTAAGCGGCGGAAACACCATATATTTT.

J is TRBJ2-3 and V is TRBV9; TRBD2 agrees at 8 bases. This CDR3 is 15 amino acids long. With 3 bases clipped from V and 6 bases from J, the junction kept 9 bases outside the gene matches. Germline V gene data show CDR1 as SGDLS and CDR2 as YYNGEE. CDR3 in DNA: TGTGCCAGCAGCGGACTCGGGGGGGGCCGGGATACGCAGTATTTT. Translating it yields CASSGLGGGRDTQYF.

To note about this clone: Other DNA variants within this sample encode the same CDR3. The chain joins TRBV2 to TRBJ2-1; D call uncertain. The CDR3 is 13 amino acids. The V end lost 2 bases, the J end lost 7 bases, and 9 bases lay between the germline ends. Germline CDR1 and CDR2: SNHLY and FYNNEI. In nucleotides, the CDR3 is TGTGCCAGCAGTGAAAGGCGGCTTAATGAGCAGTTCTTC. It encodes CASSERRLNEQFF.

The sample holds one count of this clone. The chain couples TRBV27 to TRBJ1-2, with TRBD1 matching 8 bases. J lost 3 bases, V lost 2 bases, and 2 bases had no gene match. The length of the CDR3 is 14 residues. Germline values: CDR1 MNHEY, CDR2 SMNVEV (reference sequence). The CDR3 region is CASSLGQGHYGYTF. The CDR3 region has the DNA TGTGCCAGCAGTTTAGGACAGGGTCACTATGGCTACACCTTC.

The chain links TRBV11-2 to TRBJ2-7, with D possibly matching TRBD1 (5 bases). Germline values: CDR1 SGHAT, CDR2 FQNNGV. Trimming left V 2 bases short and J 7 bases short, with 9 bases between. The CDR3 extends over 12 amino acids. The CDR3 nucleotides are TGTGCCAGCAGCTTATCGTCAGGGGAGCAGTACTTC. It is translated as CASSLSSGEQYF. Full variable domain (remainder filled in from reference TRBV11-2 and TRBJ2-7): EAGVAQSPRYKIIEKRQSVAFWCNPISGHATLYWYQQILGQGPKLLIQFQNNGVVDDSQLPKDRFSAERLKGVDSTLKIQPAKLEDSAVYLCASSLSSGEQYFGPGTRLTVT.

The gene calls are TRBV4-2 and TRBJ2-1; 7 bases agree with TRBD2. The CDR3 sequence is 15 residues long. Per the germline V gene, CDR1 is LGHNA and CDR2 is YNFKEQ. Trimming took 2 bases from V and 6 from J; bases not matched to a gene: 7. The CDR3 spells CASSQFMSGGNEQFF. CDR3 DNA sequence: TGTGCCAGCAGCCAATTTATGTCGGGAGGCAATGAGCAGTTCTTC.

This clone was counted once. This CDR3 is CASSHGAYEQYF. CDR3 nucleotide sequence: TGTGCCAGCAGCCACGGGGCCTACGAGCAGTACTTC. This sequence joins TRBV6-6 and TRBJ2-7, with D possibly matching TRBD2 (5 bases). CDR1 and CDR2 (germline): MNHNY, SVGAGI (reference sequence). CDR3 length: 12 residues. V gave up 6 bases and J gave up 2 bases, with 8 bases separating them.

V gene TRBV9 combines with J gene TRBJ1-6, with a weak D call TRBD1 (6 bases). The germline gives CDR1 SGDLS, CDR2 YYNGEE. V shed 0 bases and J shed 13 bases, with 17 bases lying between them. The CDR3 length is 15 residues. In DNA form, the CDR3 reads TGTGCCAGCAGCGTAGATGCAGGGGCCCTACTCCCCCTCCACTTT. It is translated as CASSVDAGALLPLHF.

This clone turned up a few times. This chain joins TRBV19 and TRBJ1-5, with 7 bases fitting TRBD1. The CDR3 extends over 13 amino acids. Germline trimming cut 7 bases from V and 6 bases from J; bases unmatched to any gene: 6. Germline V lookup: CDR1 LNHDA, CDR2 SQIVND (reference sequence). The CDR3, as DNA: TGTGCCAGTACTACAGGGGTCGGTCAGCCCCAGCATTTT. Residues: CASTTGVGQPQHF. The full variable domain, its missing parts supplied by reference TRBV19 and TRBJ1-5, is DGGITQSPKYLFRKEGQNVTLSCEQNLNHDAMYWYRQDPGQGLRLIYYSQIVNDFQKGDIAEGYSVSREKKESFPLTVTSAQKNPTAFYLCASTTGVGQPQHFGDGTRLSIL.

This clone was observed once. The rearrangement joins TRBV5-1 to TRBJ1-1; tentative D call: TRBD1 (6 bases). The CDR3 totals 14 residues. Germline V gives CDR1 SGHRS, CDR2 YFSETQ. Trimming stripped 4 bases from V and 4 bases from J, with 14 bases between. CDR3 sequence (DNA): TGCGCCAGCAGCGAGGAGGGGGGGCCCACTGAAGCTTTCTTT. The encoded protein is CASSEEGGPTEAFF.

The chain carries TRBV5-1 and TRBJ1-2; 7 bases map to TRBD1. The CDR3 totals 15 residues. Germline V CDR1 and CDR2: SGHRS, YFSETQ. V shed 0 bases, J shed 8 bases, and the junction held 10 bases outside the gene matches. Written as DNA, the CDR3 is TGCGCCAGCAGCTTGGGTGGACAGGCCCGAGGGGGCTACACCTTC. Translation gives CASSLGGQARGGYTF. The full variable domain, completed using reference TRBV5-1 and TRBJ1-2, is KAGVTQTPRYLIKTRGQQVTLSCSPISGHRSVSWYQQTPGQGLQFLFEYFSETQRNKGNFPGRFSGRQFSNSRSEMNVSTLELGDSALYLCASSLGGQARGGYTFGSGTRLTVV.

This sequence joins TRBV19 and TRBJ2-1; 15 positions agree with TRBD2. The germline gives CDR1 LNHDA, CDR2 SQIVND (reference sequence). The V and J ends lost 4 bases and 7 bases, in that order; junction bases with no gene match: 5. This CDR3 has 16 amino acids. The DNA of the CDR3 is TGTGCCAGTAGTAGGGGACTAGCGGGGGGACTGAATGAGCAGTTCTTC. This encodes CASSRGLAGGLNEQFF.

CDR3 in amino acids: CASSLDRGNQETQYF. CDR3 sequence (DNA): TGTGCCAGCAGCTTAGATCGGGGGAACCAAGAGACCCAGTACTTC. The V call is TRBV11-2, the J call TRBJ2-5, with D possibly being TRBD2 (6 bases). Trimming stripped 0 bases from V and 0 bases from J, with 8 bases between. This CDR3 spans 15 amino acids. Germline V gene lookup returns CDR1 SGHAT and CDR2 FQNNGV. The variable domain in full, completed from reference TRBV11-2 and TRBJ2-5, reads EAGVAQSPRYKIIEKRQSVAFWCNPISGHATLYWYQQILGQGPKLLIQFQNNGVVDDSQLPKDRFSAERLKGVDSTLKIQPAKLEDSAVYLCASSLDRGNQETQYFGPGTRLLVL.

V and J are TRBV19 and TRBJ2-1; no reliable D call. This CDR3 spans 14 amino acids. CDR1 is LNHDA and CDR2 is SQIVND in the germline V gene (reference sequence). V lost 4 bases and J 3 bases, leaving 10 bases between the germline ends. CDR3 bases: TGTGCCAGTAGTAGCGTCGGGTACTACAATGAGCAGTTCTTC. This translates into CASSSVGYYNEQFF.

The chain carries TRBV7-3 and TRBJ2-1; TRBD2 matches at 12 bases. The J segment lost 6 bases and the V segment lost 3 bases, leaving 0 bases of the junction unmatched. This CDR3 has 14 amino acids. The V gene's germline CDR1 is SGHTA and CDR2 FQGTGA. The CDR3 coding sequence is TGTGCCAGCAGCTTGACTAGCGGGAGCAATGAGCAGTTCTTC. It yields the protein CASSLTSGSNEQFF.

The genes are TRBV7-8 and TRBJ2-1, with TRBD2 matching 9 bases. Germline CDR1 and CDR2: SGHVS and FQNEAQ. V gave up 5 bases and J gave up 4 bases; unmatched junction bases: 18. The CDR3 consists of 19 residues. The CDR3 bases are TGTGCCAGCAGCCTGAGAGGGAGGAGCGGGGGGCCCCTTTACAATGAGCAGTTCTTC. Amino acid sequence: CASSLRGRSGGPLYNEQFF.

The CDR3 reads CASSDRSGETQYF. In nucleotides, the CDR3 is TGTGCCAGCAGCGATAGAAGTGGTGAGACCCAGTACTTC. V is TRBV9 and J is TRBJ2-5, with unresolved D. The germline V gene has CDR1 SGDLS and CDR2 YYNGEE. V dropped 3 bases and J dropped 5 bases, with 11 bases sitting between them. The CDR3 runs to 13 residues.

This clone turned up a few times. The rearrangement links TRBV5-1 to TRBJ2-3; TRBD2 matches 10 bases. The CDR3 is 16 residues long. The germline gives CDR1 SGHRS, CDR2 YFSETQ. V was clipped by 0 bases and J by 4 bases; unmatched bases: 5. The DNA of the CDR3 is TGCGCCAGCAGCTTGGCCAGGACTAGCGGATCAGATACGCAGTATTTT. Encoded protein: CASSLARTSGSDTQYF.

Worth noting for this clone: The same CDR3 can be traced to other DNA sequences in this sample. The chain couples TRBV3-1 (or the pseudogene TRBV3-2) to TRBJ2-1; 8 bases are shared with TRBD1. The CDR3 has 15 residues. CDR1 and CDR2 (germline): LGHDT, YNNKEL (reference sequence). With 5 bases clipped from V and 0 bases from J, the junction kept 3 bases outside the gene matches. CDR3 DNA: TGTGCCAGCAGCTTGGACAGGGTCTCCTACAATGAGCAGTTCTTC. It encodes CASSLDRVSYNEQFF.

This rearrangement joins TRBV6-5 to TRBJ1-4; D is possibly TRBD1 (6 bases). This CDR3 comprises 15 residues. The V gene lost 8 bases and the J gene lost 8 bases, with 21 bases spanning the gap. Germline V lookup: CDR1 MNHEY, CDR2 SVGAGI. The DNA for the CDR3 is TGTGCCAGCGGACGAACCGGGACAACGGGGGAAAAACTGTTTTTT. It codes for CASGRTGTTGEKLFF.

V and J are TRBV19 and TRBJ2-1; 14 bases match TRBD2. Per the germline V gene, CDR1 is LNHDA and CDR2 is SQIVND (reference sequence). The J segment lost 15 bases and the V segment lost 7 bases, leaving 14 bases of the junction unmatched. The CDR3 is 15 residues long. CDR3 protein: CASKVTGTSGGELFF. In nucleotides, the CDR3 is TGTGCCAGTAAAGTCACCGGGACTAGCGGGGGTGAGTTGTTCTTC.

The V gene is TRBV5-1, the J gene TRBJ1-2, with D perhaps TRBD1 (6 bases). V shed 3 bases and J shed 6 bases, with 18 bases lying between them. This CDR3 contains 15 residues. Per germline, CDR1 SGHRS and CDR2 YFSETQ. CDR3 in DNA: TGCGCCAGCAGCTATAGGACAGAGAGAAGAAATGGCTACACCTTC. Its protein is CASSYRTERRNGYTF. Complete variable domain (other parts from reference TRBV5-1 and TRBJ1-2): KAGVTQTPRYLIKTRGQQVTLSCSPISGHRSVSWYQQTPGQGLQFLFEYFSETQRNKGNFPGRFSGRQFSNSRSEMNVSTLELGDSALYLCASSYRTERRNGYTFGSGTRLTVV.

The chain recombines TRBV27 with TRBJ2-7, with a weak D call TRBD1 (5 bases). This CDR3 is 14 amino acids long. The V end was cut by 6 bases, the J end by 8 bases, with 20 bases between. Germline-derived CDR1 and CDR2 are MNHEY and SMNVEV (reference sequence). CDR3 residues: CASSQGAPRAKQYF. CDR3 nucleotides: TGTGCCAGCAGCCAAGGGGCCCCCCGTGCAAAGCAGTACTTC.

This clone was seen once. The gene calls are TRBV3-1 (or the pseudogene TRBV3-2) and TRBJ1-3; 7 bases fit TRBD1. The CDR3 contains 15 residues. CDR1 and CDR2 (germline): LGHDT, YNNKEL (reference sequence). With V trimmed by 3 bases and J by 1 base, 3 bases remained unmatched. CDR3: CASSQPGQSGNTIYF. The CDR3 DNA reads as TGTGCCAGCAGCCAGCCGGGACAGTCTGGAAACACCATATATTTT.

CDR3 DNA sequence: TGTGCCAGTAGTATAGTTCTTGAGGCCATCTCTGGAAACACCATATATTTT. It codes for CASSIVLEAISGNTIYF. The gene calls are TRBV19 and TRBJ1-3; the D is unclear. Germline V gene lookup returns CDR1 LNHDA and CDR2 SQIVND (reference sequence). V lost 1 base to trimming and J lost 0 bases, with 13 bases between them. This CDR3 is built from 17 residues.